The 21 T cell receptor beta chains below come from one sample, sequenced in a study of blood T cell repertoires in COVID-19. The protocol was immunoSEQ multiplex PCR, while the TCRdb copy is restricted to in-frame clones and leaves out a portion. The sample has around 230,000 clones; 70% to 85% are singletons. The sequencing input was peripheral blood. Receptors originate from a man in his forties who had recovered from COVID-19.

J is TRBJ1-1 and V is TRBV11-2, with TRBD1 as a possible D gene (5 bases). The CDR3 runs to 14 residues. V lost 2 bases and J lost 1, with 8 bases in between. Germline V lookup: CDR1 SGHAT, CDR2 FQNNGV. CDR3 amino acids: CASSLKRGNTEAFF. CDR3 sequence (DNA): TGTGCCAGCAGCTTAAAAAGGGGGAACACTGAAGCTTTCTTT.

The CDR3: CASSDLGPERTQYF. The CDR3, as DNA: TGTGCCAGCAGTGATTTGGGGCCCGAGCGGACCCAGTACTTC. This chain links TRBV2 with TRBJ2-5; a weak D match, TRBD1 (5 bases). The CDR3 has 14 residues. Germline CDR1 reads SNHLY; CDR2 reads FYNNEI. Trimming took 3 bases from V and 7 from J, leaving 15 bases between them.

The CDR3 reads CASSLTGSGNTIYF. As DNA, the CDR3 is TGTGCCAGCAGCTTGACAGGCTCTGGAAACACCATATATTTT. This chain connects TRBV28 to TRBJ1-3; possible D gene TRBD1, 6 bases. With 6 bases removed from V and 0 bases from J, the gap between germline ends came to 9 bases. CDR3 size: 14 residues. Germline values: CDR1 MDHEN, CDR2 SYDVKM. The full variable domain, completed using reference TRBV28 and TRBJ1-3, is DVKVTQSSRYLVKRTGEKVFLECVQDMDHENMFWYRQDPGLGLRLIYFSYDVKMKEKGDIPEGYSVSREKKERFSLILESASTNQTSMYLCASSLTGSGNTIYFGEGSWLTVV.

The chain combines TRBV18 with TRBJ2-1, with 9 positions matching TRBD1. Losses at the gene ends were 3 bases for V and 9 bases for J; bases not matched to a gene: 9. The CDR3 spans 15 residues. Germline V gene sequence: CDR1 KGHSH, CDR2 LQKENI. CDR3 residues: CASSPVPGQGSEQFF. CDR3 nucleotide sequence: TGTGCCAGCTCACCCGTCCCGGGACAGGGCAGTGAGCAGTTCTTC.

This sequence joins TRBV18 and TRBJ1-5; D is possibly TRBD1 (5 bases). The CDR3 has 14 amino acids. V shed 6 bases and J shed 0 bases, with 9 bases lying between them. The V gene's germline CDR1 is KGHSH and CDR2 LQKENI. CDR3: CASSTVDSNQPQHF. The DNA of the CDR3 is TGTGCCAGCTCGACAGTAGATAGCAATCAGCCCCAGCATTTT. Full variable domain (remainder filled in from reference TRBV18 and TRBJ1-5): NAGVMQNPRHLVRRRGQEARLRCSPMKGHSHVYWYRQLPEEGLKFMVYLQKENIIDESGMPKERFSAEFPKEGPSILRIQQVVRGDSAAYFCASSTVDSNQPQHFGDGTRLSIL.

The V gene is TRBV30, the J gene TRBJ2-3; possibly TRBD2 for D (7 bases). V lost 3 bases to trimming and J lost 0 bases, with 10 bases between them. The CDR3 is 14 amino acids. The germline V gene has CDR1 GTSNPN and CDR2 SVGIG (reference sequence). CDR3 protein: CAWSEGGSTDTQYF. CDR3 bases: TGTGCCTGGAGCGAGGGGGGGAGCACAGATACGCAGTATTTT.

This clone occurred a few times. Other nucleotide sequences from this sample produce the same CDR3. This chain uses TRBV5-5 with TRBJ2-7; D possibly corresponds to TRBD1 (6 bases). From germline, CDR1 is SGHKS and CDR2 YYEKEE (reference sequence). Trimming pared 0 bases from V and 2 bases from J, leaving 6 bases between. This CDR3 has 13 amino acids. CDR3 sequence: CASSLDRAYEQYF. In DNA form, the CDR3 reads TGTGCCAGCAGCTTGGACAGGGCCTACGAGCAGTACTTC.

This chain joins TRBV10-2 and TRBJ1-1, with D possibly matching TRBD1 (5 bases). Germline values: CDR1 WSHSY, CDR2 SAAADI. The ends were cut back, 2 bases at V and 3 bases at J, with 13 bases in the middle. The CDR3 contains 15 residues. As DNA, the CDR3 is TGCGCCAGCAGTGAGGAAGAGGTGGGGCACACTGAAGCTTTCTTT. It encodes CASSEEEVGHTEAFF.

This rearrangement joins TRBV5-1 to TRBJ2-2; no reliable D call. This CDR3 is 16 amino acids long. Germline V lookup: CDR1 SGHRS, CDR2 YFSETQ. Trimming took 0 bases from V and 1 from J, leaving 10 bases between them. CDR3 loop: CASSLDVIGNTGELFF. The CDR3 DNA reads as TGCGCCAGCAGCTTGGACGTCATCGGGAACACCGGGGAGCTGTTTTTT.

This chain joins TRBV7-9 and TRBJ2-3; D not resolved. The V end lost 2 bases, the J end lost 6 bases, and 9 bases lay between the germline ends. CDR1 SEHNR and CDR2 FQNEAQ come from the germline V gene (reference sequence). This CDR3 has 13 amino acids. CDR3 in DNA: TGTGCCAGCAGCTTAACTTTGTCGGATACGCAGTATTTT. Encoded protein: CASSLTLSDTQYF.

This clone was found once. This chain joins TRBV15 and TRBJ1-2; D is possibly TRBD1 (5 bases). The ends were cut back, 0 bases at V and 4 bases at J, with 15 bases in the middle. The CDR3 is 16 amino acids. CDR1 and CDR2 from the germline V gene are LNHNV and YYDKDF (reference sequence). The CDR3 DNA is TGTGCCACCAGCAGAGATCTACGGGGGAAGGGCTATGGCTACACCTTC. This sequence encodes CATSRDLRGKGYGYTF. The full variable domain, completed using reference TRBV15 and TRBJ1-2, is DAMVIQNPRYQVTQFGKPVTLSCSQTLNHNVMYWYQQKSSQAPKLLFHYYDKDFNNEADTPDNFQSRRPNTSFCFLDIRSPGLGDTAMYLCATSRDLRGKGYGYTFGSGTRLTVV.

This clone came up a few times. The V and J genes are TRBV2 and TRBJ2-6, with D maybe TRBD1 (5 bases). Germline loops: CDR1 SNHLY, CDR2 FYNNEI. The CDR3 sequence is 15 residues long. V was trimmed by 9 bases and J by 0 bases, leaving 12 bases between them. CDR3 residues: CASARVTSGANVLTF. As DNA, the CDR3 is TGTGCCAGTGCCAGGGTTACCTCTGGGGCCAACGTCCTGACTTTC.

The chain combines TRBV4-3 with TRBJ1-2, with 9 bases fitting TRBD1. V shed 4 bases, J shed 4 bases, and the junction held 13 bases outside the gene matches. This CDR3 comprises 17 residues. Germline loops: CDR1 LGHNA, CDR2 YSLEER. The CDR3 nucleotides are TGCGCCAGCAGCCCGTTCTCAGGGACAGGGACCTTCTATGGCTACACCTTC. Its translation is CASSPFSGTGTFYGYTF.

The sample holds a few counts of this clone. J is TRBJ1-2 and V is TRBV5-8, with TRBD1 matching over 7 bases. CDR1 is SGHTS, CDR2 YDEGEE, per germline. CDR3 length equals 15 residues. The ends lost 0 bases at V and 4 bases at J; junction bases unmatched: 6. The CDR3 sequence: CASSLGAGGPYGYTF. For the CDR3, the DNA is TGTGCCAGCAGCTTGGGGGCAGGGGGTCCCTATGGCTACACCTTC.

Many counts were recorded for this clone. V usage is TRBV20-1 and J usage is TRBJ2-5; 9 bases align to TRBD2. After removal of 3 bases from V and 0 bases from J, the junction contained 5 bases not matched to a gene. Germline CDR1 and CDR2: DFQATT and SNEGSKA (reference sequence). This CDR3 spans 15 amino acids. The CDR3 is CSASGLAGNQETQYF. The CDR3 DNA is TGCAGTGCTAGTGGCCTAGCGGGGAACCAAGAGACCCAGTACTTC.

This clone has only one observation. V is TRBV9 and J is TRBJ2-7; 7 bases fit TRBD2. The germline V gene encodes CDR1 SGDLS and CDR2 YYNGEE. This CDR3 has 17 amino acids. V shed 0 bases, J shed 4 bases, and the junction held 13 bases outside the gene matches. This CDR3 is CASSVGLANGGVYEQYF. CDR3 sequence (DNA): TGTGCCAGCAGCGTAGGACTAGCCAACGGCGGGGTATACGAGCAGTACTTC.

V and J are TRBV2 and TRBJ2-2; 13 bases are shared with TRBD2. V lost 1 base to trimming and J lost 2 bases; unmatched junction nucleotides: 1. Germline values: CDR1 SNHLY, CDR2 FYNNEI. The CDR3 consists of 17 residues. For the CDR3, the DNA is TGTGCCAGCAGTGAAGGACTAGCGGGGGGTAACACCGGGGAGCTGTTTTTT. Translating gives CASSEGLAGGNTGELFF.

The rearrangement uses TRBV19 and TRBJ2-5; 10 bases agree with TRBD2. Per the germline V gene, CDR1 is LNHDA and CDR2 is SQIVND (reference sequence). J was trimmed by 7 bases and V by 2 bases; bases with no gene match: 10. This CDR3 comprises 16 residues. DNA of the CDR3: TGTGCCAGTAGTATAAATCCTAGCGGGAGAGATGGGACCCAGTACTTC. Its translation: CASSINPSGRDGTQYF.

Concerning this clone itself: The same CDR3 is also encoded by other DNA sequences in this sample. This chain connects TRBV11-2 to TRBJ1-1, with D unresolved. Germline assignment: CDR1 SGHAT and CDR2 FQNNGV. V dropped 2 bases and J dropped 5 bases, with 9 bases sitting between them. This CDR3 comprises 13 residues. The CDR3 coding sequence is TGTGCCAGCAGCTTAACGGAGGATACTGAAGCTTTCTTT. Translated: CASSLTEDTEAFF.

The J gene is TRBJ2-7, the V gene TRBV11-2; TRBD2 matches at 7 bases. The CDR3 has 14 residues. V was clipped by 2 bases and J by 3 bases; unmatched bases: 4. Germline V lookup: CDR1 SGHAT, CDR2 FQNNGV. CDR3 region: CASSLSSGVYEQYF. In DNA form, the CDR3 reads TGTGCCAGCAGCTTATCCAGCGGGGTCTACGAGCAGTACTTC.

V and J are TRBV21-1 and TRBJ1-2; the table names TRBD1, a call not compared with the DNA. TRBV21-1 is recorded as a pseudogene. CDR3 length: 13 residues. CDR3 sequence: CASSIQGIRGYTF. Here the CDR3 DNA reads TGTGCCAGCAGCATACAGGGCATCCGGGGCTACACCTTC.